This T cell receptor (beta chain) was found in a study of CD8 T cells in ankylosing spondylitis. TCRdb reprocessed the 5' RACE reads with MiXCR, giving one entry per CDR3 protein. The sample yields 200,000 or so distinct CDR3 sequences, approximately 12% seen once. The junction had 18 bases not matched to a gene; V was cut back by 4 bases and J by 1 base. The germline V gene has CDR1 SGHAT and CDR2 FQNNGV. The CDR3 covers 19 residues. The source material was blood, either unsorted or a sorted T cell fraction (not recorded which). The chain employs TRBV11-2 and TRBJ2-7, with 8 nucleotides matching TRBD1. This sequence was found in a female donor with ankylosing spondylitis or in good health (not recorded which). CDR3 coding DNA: TGTGCCAGCAGCTATCCGGGACAGGAAGTGTTTGGAGGGTCCTACGAGCAGTACTTC. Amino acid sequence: CASSYPGQEVFGGSYEQYF.